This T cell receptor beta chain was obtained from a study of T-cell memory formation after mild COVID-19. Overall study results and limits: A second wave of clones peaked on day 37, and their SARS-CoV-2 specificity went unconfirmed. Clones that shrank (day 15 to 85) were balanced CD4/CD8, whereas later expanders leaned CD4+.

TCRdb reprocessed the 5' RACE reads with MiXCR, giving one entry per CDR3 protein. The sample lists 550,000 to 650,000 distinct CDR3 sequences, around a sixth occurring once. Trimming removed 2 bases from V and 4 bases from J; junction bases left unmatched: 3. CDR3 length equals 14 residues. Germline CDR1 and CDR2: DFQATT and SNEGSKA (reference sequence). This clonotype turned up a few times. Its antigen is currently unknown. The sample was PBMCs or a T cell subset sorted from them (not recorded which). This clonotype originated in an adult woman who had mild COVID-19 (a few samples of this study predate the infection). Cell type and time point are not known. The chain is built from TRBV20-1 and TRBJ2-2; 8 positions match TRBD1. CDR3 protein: CSARQGAITGELFF. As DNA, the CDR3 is TGCAGTGCTAGACAGGGGGCAATCACCGGGGAGCTGTTTTTT.